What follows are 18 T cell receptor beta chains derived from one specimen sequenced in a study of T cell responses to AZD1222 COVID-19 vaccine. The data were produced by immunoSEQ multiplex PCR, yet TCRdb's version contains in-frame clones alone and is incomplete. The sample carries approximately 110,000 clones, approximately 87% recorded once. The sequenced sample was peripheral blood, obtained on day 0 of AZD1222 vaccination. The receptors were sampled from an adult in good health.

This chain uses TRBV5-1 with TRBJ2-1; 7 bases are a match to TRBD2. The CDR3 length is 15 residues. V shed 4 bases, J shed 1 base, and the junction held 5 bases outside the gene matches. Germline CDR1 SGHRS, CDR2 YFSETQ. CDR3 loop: CASSPTSASYNEQFF. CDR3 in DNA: TGCGCCAGCAGCCCAACTAGCGCATCCTACAATGAGCAGTTCTTC.

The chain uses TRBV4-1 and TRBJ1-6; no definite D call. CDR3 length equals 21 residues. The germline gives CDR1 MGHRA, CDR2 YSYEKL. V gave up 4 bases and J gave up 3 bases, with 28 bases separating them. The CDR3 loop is CASSPLLDIRKRFIYNSPLHF. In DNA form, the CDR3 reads TGCGCCAGCAGCCCCCTACTCGACATCAGGAAGCGGTTTATCTATAATTCACCCCTCCACTTT.

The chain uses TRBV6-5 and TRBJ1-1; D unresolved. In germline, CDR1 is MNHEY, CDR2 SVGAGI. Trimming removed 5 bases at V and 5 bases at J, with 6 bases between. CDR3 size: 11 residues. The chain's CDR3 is CASSLGTEAFF. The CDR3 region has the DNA TGTGCCAGCAGTCTGGGAACTGAAGCTTTCTTT.

CDR3 in DNA: TGTGCCAGCAGCTTTGGTGGGACTAGCGGGAGTGGAGAGCAGTTCTTC. This codes for CASSFGGTSGSGEQFF. This chain links TRBV7-2 with TRBJ2-1, with 14 bases aligning to TRBD2. With 3 bases clipped from V and 10 bases from J, the junction kept 8 bases outside the gene matches. CDR1 is SGHTA, CDR2 FQGNSA, per germline. The CDR3 has 16 amino acids. Full variable domain (missing parts from reference TRBV7-2 and TRBJ2-1): GAGVSQSPSNKVTEKGKDVELRCDPISGHTALYWYRQSLGQGLEFLIYFQGNSAPDKSGLPSDRFSAERTGGSVSTLTIQRTQQEDSAVYLCASSFGGTSGSGEQFFGPGTRLTVL.

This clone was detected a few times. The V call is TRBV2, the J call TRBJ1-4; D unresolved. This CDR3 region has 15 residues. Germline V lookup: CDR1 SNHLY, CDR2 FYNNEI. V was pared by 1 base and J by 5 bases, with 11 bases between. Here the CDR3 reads CASSEDGARNEKLFF. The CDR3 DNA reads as TGTGCCAGCAGTGAAGATGGCGCGAGGAATGAAAAACTGTTTTTT.

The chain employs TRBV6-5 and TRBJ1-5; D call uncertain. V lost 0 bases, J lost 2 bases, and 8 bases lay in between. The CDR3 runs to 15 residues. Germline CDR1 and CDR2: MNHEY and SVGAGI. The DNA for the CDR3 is TGTGCCAGCAGTTACTCTAGCGCCGGCAATCAGCCCCAGCATTTT. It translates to CASSYSSAGNQPQHF.

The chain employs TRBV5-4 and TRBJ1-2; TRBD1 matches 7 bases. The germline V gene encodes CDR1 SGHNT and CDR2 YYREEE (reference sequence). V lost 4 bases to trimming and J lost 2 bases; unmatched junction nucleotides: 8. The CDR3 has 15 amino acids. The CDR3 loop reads CASSRGQEGNYGYTF. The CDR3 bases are TGTGCCAGCAGCCGTGGACAGGAAGGAAACTATGGCTACACCTTC.

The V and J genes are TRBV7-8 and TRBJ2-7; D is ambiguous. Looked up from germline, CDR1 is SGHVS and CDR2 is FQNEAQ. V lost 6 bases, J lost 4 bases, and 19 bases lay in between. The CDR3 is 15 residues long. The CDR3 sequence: CASSPAPSSKYEQYF. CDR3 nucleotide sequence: TGTGCCAGCAGTCCAGCCCCATCTAGTAAATACGAGCAGTACTTC.

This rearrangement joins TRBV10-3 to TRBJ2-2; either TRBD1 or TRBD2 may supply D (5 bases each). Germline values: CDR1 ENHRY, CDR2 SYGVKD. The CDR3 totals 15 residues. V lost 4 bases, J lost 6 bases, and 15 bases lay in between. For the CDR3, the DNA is TGTGCCATCAGTGTTGGACTGTCCAGGGCCGGGGAGCTGTTTTTT. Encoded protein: CAISVGLSRAGELFF.

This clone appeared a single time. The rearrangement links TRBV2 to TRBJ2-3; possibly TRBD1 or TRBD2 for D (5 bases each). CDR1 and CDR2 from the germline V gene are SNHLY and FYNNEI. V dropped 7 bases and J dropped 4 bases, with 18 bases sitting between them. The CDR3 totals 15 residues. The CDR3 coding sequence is TGTGCCAGCAATGCTCAAGGTCGGGGCGCAGATACGCAGTATTTT. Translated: CASNAQGRGADTQYF.

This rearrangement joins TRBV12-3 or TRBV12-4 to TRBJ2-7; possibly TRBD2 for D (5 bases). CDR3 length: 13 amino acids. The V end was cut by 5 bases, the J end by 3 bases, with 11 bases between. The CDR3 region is CASSLGRNYEQYF. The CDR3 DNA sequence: TGTGCCAGCAGTCTTGGGAGAAACTACGAGCAGTACTTC.

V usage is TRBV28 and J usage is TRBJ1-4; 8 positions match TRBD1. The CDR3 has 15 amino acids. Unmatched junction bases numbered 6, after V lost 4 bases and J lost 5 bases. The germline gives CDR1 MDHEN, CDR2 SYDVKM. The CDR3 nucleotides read TGTGCCAGCAGTTCGAGACAGGGGAGAAATGAAAAACTGTTTTTT. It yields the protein CASSSRQGRNEKLFF.

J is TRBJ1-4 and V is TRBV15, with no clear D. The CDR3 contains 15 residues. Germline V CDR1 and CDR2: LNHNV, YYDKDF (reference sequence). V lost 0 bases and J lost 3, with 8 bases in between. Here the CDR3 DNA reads TGTGCCACCAGCAGAGAGGCGGCTGCTAATGAAAAACTGTTTTTT. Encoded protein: CATSREAAANEKLFF.

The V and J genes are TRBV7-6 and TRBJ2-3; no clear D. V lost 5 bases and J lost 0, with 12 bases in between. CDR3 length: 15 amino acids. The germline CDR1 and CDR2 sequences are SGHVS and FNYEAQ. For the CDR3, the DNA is TGTGCCAGCAGCCCCCGGTCGTTAAGCACAGATACGCAGTATTTT. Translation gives CASSPRSLSTDTQYF.

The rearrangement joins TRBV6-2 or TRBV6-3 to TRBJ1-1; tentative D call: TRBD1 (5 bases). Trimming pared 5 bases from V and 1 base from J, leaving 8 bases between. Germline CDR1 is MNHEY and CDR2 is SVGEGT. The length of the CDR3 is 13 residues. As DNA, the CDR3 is TGTGCCAGCAGTCCGGGGGAGAACACTGAAGCTTTCTTT. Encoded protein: CASSPGENTEAFF.

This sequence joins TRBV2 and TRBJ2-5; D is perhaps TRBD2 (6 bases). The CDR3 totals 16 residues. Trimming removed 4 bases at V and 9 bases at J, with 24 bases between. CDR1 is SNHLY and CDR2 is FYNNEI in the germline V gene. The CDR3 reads CASSVFLDGGLRAQYF. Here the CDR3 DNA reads TGTGCCAGCAGTGTGTTTCTGGATGGGGGGTTACGGGCCCAGTACTTC.

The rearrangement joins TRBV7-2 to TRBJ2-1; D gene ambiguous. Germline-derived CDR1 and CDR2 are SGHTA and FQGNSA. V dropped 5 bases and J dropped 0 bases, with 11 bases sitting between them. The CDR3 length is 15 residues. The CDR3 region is CASSLQWSSYNEQFF. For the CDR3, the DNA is TGTGCCAGCAGCCTGCAATGGAGCTCCTACAATGAGCAGTTCTTC.

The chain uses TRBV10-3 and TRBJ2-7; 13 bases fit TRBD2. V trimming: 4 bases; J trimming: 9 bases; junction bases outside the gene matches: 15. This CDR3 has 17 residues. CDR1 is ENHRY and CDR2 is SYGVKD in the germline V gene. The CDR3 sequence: CAISGTVLAGGTSGQYF. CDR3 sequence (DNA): TGTGCCATCAGTGGGACAGTACTAGCGGGAGGGACCTCGGGGCAGTACTTC.